This entry lists 15 T cell receptor beta chains sequenced from one sample in a study of shared clonotypes between healthy human individuals. Naive CD8 cells, CD45RO-negative and positively selected for CCR7, excluded terminally differentiated effector memory CD45RA+ cells. Here immunoSEQ multiplex PCR was the method, and the copy in TCRdb shows in-frame clones only, minus some. This table has a few million clones, just under 95% appearing once. Specimen: naive CD8+ T cells from PBMCs. Receptors were obtained from a man aged 18 to 30 in good health. Some clones in this sample may be carry-over from other donors' samples.

The chain joins TRBV7-9 to TRBJ2-7; TRBD2 agrees at 15 bases. CDR1 is SEHNR, CDR2 FQNEAQ, per germline (reference sequence). The V gene end was trimmed by 4 bases and the J gene end by 3 bases; junction bases not matched to a gene: 10. The CDR3 length is 18 residues. The CDR3, as DNA: TGTGCCAGCAGCTACGGACTAGCGGGAGGGTCTAGCGTCTACGAGCAGTACTTC. Its translation is CASSYGLAGGSSVYEQYF. The full variable domain, completed using reference TRBV7-9 and TRBJ2-7, is DTGVSQNPRHKITKRGQNVTFRCDPISEHNRLYWYRQTLGQGPEFLTYFQNEAQLEKSRLLSDRFSAERPKGSFSTLEIQRTEQGDSAMYLCASSYGLAGGSSVYEQYFGPGTRLTVT.

The chain recombines TRBV4-3 with TRBJ1-1; D not resolved. The ends were cut back, 0 bases at V and 0 bases at J, with 14 bases in the middle. The V gene's germline CDR1 is LGHNA and CDR2 YSLEER. The CDR3 length is 17 residues. CDR3 DNA: TGCGCCAGCAGCCAAGATCTCAGTAAGGGTCTGAACACTGAAGCTTTCTTT. Its translation is CASSQDLSKGLNTEAFF.

The J gene is TRBJ2-1, the V gene TRBV11-2; no clear D. CDR1 is SGHAT, CDR2 FQNNGV, per germline. The V and J ends lost 1 base and 10 bases respectively, with 8 bases between them. CDR3 length equals 12 residues. The CDR3 DNA sequence: TGTGCCAGCAGCTTAGTGCTTTCCGAGCAGTTCTTC. Its translation: CASSLVLSEQFF.

The chain recombines TRBV6-5 with TRBJ2-1, with TRBD2 matching 10 bases. The CDR3 runs 16 residues. Germline assignment: CDR1 MNHEY and CDR2 SVGAGI. The junction had 4 bases not matched to a gene; V was cut back by 0 bases and J by 5 bases. The CDR3 sequence: CASSYSASGGNNEQFF. In DNA, the CDR3 is TGTGCCAGCAGTTACTCCGCTAGCGGGGGAAACAATGAGCAGTTCTTC.

As for this clone: Other DNA sequences within the sample encode an identical CDR3. The chain recombines TRBV5-1 with TRBJ1-5; 10 nucleotides agree with TRBD1. The V and J ends lost 3 bases and 4 bases, in that order; junction bases with no gene match: 1. Germline V CDR1 and CDR2: SGHRS, YFSETQ. CDR3 length equals 14 residues. The CDR3 reads CASSWTGGNQPQHF. The DNA for the CDR3 is TGCGCCAGCAGCTGGACAGGGGGTAATCAGCCCCAGCATTTT.

V and J are TRBV6-7 and TRBJ2-2, with 9 bases identical to TRBD2. TRBV6-7 carries the ORF label, with uncertain function. The CDR3 contains 16 residues. V lost 5 bases to trimming and J lost 6 bases; unmatched junction nucleotides: 10. The CDR3 loop is CASSPEVAGVAGELFF. CDR3 sequence (DNA): TGTGCCAGCAGTCCCGAGGTAGCGGGAGTGGCCGGGGAGCTGTTTTTT.

This sequence joins TRBV19 and TRBJ2-2; maybe TRBD2 (5 bases). Germline-derived CDR1 and CDR2 are LNHDA and SQIVND (reference sequence). CDR3 size: 15 residues. V lost 5 bases and J lost 2, with 12 bases in between. The CDR3 protein is CASSPGIPNTGELFF. The CDR3 region has the DNA TGTGCCAGTAGTCCGGGGATCCCAAACACCGGGGAGCTGTTTTTT.

The rearrangement joins TRBV4-3 to TRBJ1-2; maybe TRBD1 (6 bases). Germline V gene data show CDR1 as LGHNA and CDR2 as YSLEER. The CDR3 runs 16 residues. Trimming pared 0 bases from V and 5 bases from J, leaving 16 bases between. CDR3 residues: CASSQDSLQGQYGYTF. The CDR3 region has the DNA TGCGCCAGCAGCCAAGATTCGTTACAGGGACAATATGGCTACACCTTC.

J is TRBJ2-1 and V is TRBV6-5; 8 bases are a match to TRBD2. With V trimmed by 6 bases and J by 2 bases, 6 bases remained unmatched. The CDR3 spans 15 residues. Germline loops: CDR1 MNHEY, CDR2 SVGAGI. CDR3 DNA sequence: TGTGCCAGCAGCAGAATAGCGGGACCCTACAATGAGCAGTTCTTC. Protein sequence: CASSRIAGPYNEQFF.

This chain connects TRBV27 to TRBJ1-1, with D hard to call. The V gene's germline CDR1 is MNHEY and CDR2 SMNVEV (reference sequence). Between the trimmed V and J ends, which lost 8 bases and 2 bases, there was a span of 12 bases. CDR3 length: 13 residues. The CDR3 bases are TGTGCCAGCGGAGTTTCACCTAACACTGAAGCTTTCTTT. Translation gives CASGVSPNTEAFF.

This sequence joins TRBV29-1 and TRBJ2-7, with a weak D call TRBD1 (6 bases). The germline gives CDR1 SQVTM, CDR2 ANQGSEA. The CDR3 contains 14 residues. The V gene lost 6 bases and the J gene lost 7 bases, with 22 bases spanning the gap. In DNA, the CDR3 is TGCAGCGTAATCCAGGCAGGGGTGGTGTGGGAGCAGTACTTC. Its translation: CSVIQAGVVWEQYF.

DNA for the CDR3: TGTGCCAGCAGCCCGGGACCCATTAACTATGGCTACACCTTC. Translating it yields CASSPGPINYGYTF. The V gene is TRBV7-9, the J gene TRBJ1-2; tentative D call: TRBD1 (5 bases). CDR1 and CDR2 (germline): SEHNR, FQNEAQ (reference sequence). Trimming removed 5 bases at V and 1 base at J, with 11 bases between. The CDR3 has 14 residues. Drawing the rest from reference TRBV7-9 and TRBJ1-2, the complete variable domain is DTGVSQNPRHKITKRGQNVTFRCDPISEHNRLYWYRQTLGQGPEFLTYFQNEAQLEKSRLLSDRFSAERPKGSFSTLEIQRTEQGDSAMYLCASSPGPINYGYTFGSGTRLTVV.

The rearrangement links TRBV7-3 to TRBJ2-3, with TRBD2 matching 13 bases. V was pared by 2 bases and J by 7 bases, with 18 bases of the junction left unmatched. The germline V gene encodes CDR1 SGHTA and CDR2 FQGTGA. The CDR3 covers 20 residues. CDR3 loop: CASSLGPPGLAGNDANTQYF. As DNA, the CDR3 is TGTGCCAGCAGCTTAGGCCCCCCGGGACTAGCGGGAAACGACGCAAATACGCAGTATTTT.

V gene TRBV19 combines with J gene TRBJ2-4; no clear D. CDR1 is LNHDA and CDR2 is SQIVND in the germline V gene (reference sequence). The length of the CDR3 is 15 residues. The germline V and J ends were trimmed by 5 bases and 8 bases, with 19 bases remaining between them. Written as DNA, the CDR3 is TGTGCCAGTAGTCCCCTTCCAAGGGTTCATGACATTCAGTACTTC. Translated, it gives CASSPLPRVHDIQYF.

As for this clone: Other DNA sequences in this specimen translate into the identical CDR3. The rearrangement links TRBV9 to TRBJ1-3, with TRBD1 as a possible D gene (5 bases). The CDR3 is 14 residues long. Germline CDR1 is SGDLS and CDR2 is YYNGEE. Trimming pared 0 bases from V and 4 bases from J, leaving 8 bases between. CDR3 region: CASSVGSGGNTIYF. Written as DNA, the CDR3 is TGTGCCAGCAGCGTAGGGTCAGGGGGAAACACCATATATTTT. Looking up the rest from reference TRBV9 and TRBJ1-3 gives the full variable domain: DSGVTQTPKHLITATGQRVTLRCSPRSGDLSVYWYQQSLDQGLQFLIQYYNGEERAKGNILERFSAQQFPDLHSELNLSSLELGDSALYFCASSVGSGGNTIYFGEGSWLTVV.